The rows below give T cell receptor beta chains drawn from one sample of a study of technical replicates of blood from several donors. Libraries were prepared by immunoSEQ multiplex PCR; TCRdb keeps only in-frame clonotypes and omits some of them. The sample has 64,000 or so clones, 95% to 97% seen once; the top ten hold roughly 0.2%. The sample comprised T cells isolated from PBMCs. The origin of the receptors is a human donor in good health. Each CDR3 is given without its conserved first and last residue. A D gene is named only where the DNA matches it firmly.

v_gene	j_gene	d_gene	CDR3aa
TRBV5-8	TRBJ2-1	-	ASSLRAVVPF
TRBV30	TRBJ2-7	TRBD2	AWGTSGGPYEQY
TRBV5-8	TRBJ2-7	TRBD2	ASSLRASGRREQY
TRBV7-2	TRBJ2-7	TRBD1	ASSLLATGAAYEQY
TRBV7-2	TRBJ2-1	-	ASSLGQYSSYNEQF
TRBV2	TRBJ2-2	TRBD1	ASSLQGTANTGELF
TRBV5-4	TRBJ2-3	-	ASSSTSTDTQY
TRBV7-9	TRBJ2-2	-	ASSPRGGHTGELF
TRBV5-1	TRBJ2-3	TRBD2	ASSLLYASGSTDTQY
TRBV5-6	TRBJ2-7	-	ASSEGTSYEQY
TRBV19	TRBJ2-7	-	ASSIAFGAYEQY
TRBV7-9	TRBJ1-4	TRBD1	ASSRHAGTGIEKLF
TRBV5-1	TRBJ2-1	-	ASSQLGVSYNEQF
TRBV27	TRBJ2-5	TRBD1	ASSFSDRGTQY
TRBV6-1	TRBJ2-7	TRBD2	ASRTTSGPAWEQY
TRBV5-5	TRBJ1-1	-	ASSFGYSTEAF
TRBV19	TRBJ2-1	TRBD1	ASQGQSYNEQF
TRBV6-5	TRBJ2-7	TRBD1	ASSHRDRYEQY
TRBV6-5	TRBJ2-5	TRBD1	ASSYPGTEGQETQY
TRBV4-1	TRBJ2-2	TRBD2	ASSQGTSYDLNTGELF
TRBV29-1	TRBJ1-6	TRBD1	SVEVRGRGSPLH
TRBV6-4	TRBJ2-2	-	ASSPQGTGELF
TRBV5-1	TRBJ1-1	-	ASSGRSPGSFSEAF
TRBV29-1	TRBJ1-1	-	SVDRGYKNTEAF
TRBV5-4	TRBJ1-1	-	ASSSQQGGPPEAF
TRBV5-1	TRBJ1-1	-	ASSFQGHNTEAF
TRBV4-1	TRBJ1-1	-	ASSQEAGLNTEAF
TRBV6-1	TRBJ2-7	-	ASDPVGLGYEQY
TRBV5-4	TRBJ2-5	-	ASSLGGGAGETQY
TRBV5-1	TRBJ1-4	TRBD1	ASTERGHLDEKLF
TRBV5-6	TRBJ1-5	TRBD1	ASSLGGGLPQH
TRBV27	TRBJ2-1	TRBD1	ASSSDRSSYNEQF
TRBV9	TRBJ2-2	TRBD2	ASSVSSGINTGELF
TRBV7-2	TRBJ1-1	-	ASSAGGTMNTEAF
TRBV2	TRBJ2-7	-	ASSRDSAGEQY
TRBV7-8	TRBJ2-5	TRBD1	ASSDDRGQETQY
TRBV5-4	TRBJ2-5	TRBD2	ASSDLKAGGFQETQY
TRBV11-3	TRBJ1-1	-	ASSLEIPGKNHANTEAF
TRBV21-1	TRBJ2-7	-	ASSKKGQGELAGNEQY
TRBV6-1	TRBJ1-5	-	ASSEAQFGSQPQH
TRBV28	TRBJ2-7	-	ASSFNSYEQY
TRBV5-1	TRBJ2-3	-	ASSLGGPSTDTQY
TRBV4-1	TRBJ1-3	-	ASSRSTGLSGNTIY
TRBV7-9	TRBJ2-3	-	ASSLRADTQY
TRBV5-1	TRBJ1-1	-	ASSLQRNTEAF
TRBV29-1	TRBJ2-7	-	SVSTTHRYEQY
TRBV10-3	TRBJ1-1	-	AISESKYKINTEAF
TRBV29-1	TRBJ1-4	TRBD1	SVFGLGTGEEKLF
TRBV6-6	TRBJ2-1	-	ASSPQDNEQF
TRBV28	TRBJ2-4	-	ASSLRTLIQNIQY
TRBV28	TRBJ2-7	TRBD1	ASSLRQGVNVGSYEQY
TRBV11-2	TRBJ2-7	TRBD1	ASRPFLGTASAEQY
TRBV5-1	TRBJ1-2	TRBD1	ASSLTGAGQGAYT
TRBV14	TRBJ2-7	-	ASSLFAGYEQY
TRBV5-1	TRBJ1-4	TRBD1	ASSLEAGGREKLF
TRBV5-6	TRBJ2-2	-	ASSLWTNTGELF
TRBV29-1	TRBJ1-1	-	SVVTAKEAF
TRBV5-6	TRBJ2-7	TRBD1	ASRETGGPFWEQY
TRBV4-1	TRBJ2-5	-	ASSQTGVEETQY